This T cell receptor beta chain originates from a study of molecular identifiers for immune sequencing clone quantification. V lost 2 bases and J lost 3; bases outside the gene matches: 7. Per germline, CDR1 SGHRS and CDR2 YFSETQ. This CDR3 has 15 amino acids. TCRdb re-derived calls from the PCR reads in MiXCR, one entry per CDR3 protein. The data show about 320,000 distinct CDR3 sequences, with roughly 23% seen just once and approximately 0.84% held by the top ten. Sorting captured naive CD8 T cells as CD8+CD4-CCR7+CD45RA+. What was sequenced was naive CD8+ T cells from blood, with Jurkat cell RNA spiked in. As for subset: FACS-sorted CD8+CD4-CCR7+CD45RA+ naive T cells. The TCR sequence derives from a human donor in good health. Some libraries in this study had Jurkat cell RNA spiked in. J is TRBJ1-1 and V is TRBV5-1, with 7 bases matching TRBD1. This CDR3 is CASSFMTGPDTEAFF. CDR3 sequence (DNA): TGCGCCAGCAGCTTCATGACAGGGCCGGACACTGAAGCTTTCTTT.